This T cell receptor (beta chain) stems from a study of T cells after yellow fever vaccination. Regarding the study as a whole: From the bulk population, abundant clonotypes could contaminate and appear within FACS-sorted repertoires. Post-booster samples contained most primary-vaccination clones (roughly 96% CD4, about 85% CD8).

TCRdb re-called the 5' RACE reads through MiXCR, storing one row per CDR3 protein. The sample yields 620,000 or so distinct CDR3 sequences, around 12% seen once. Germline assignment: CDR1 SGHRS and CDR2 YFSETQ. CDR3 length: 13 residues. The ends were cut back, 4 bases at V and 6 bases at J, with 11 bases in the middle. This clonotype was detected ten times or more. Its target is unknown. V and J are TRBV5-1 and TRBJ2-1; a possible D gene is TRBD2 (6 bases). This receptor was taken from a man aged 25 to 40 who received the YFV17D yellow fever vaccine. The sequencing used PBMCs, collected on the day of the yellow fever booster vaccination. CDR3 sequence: CASSGGELNEQFF. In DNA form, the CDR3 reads TGCGCCAGCAGCGGAGGGGAGCTCAATGAGCAGTTCTTC.